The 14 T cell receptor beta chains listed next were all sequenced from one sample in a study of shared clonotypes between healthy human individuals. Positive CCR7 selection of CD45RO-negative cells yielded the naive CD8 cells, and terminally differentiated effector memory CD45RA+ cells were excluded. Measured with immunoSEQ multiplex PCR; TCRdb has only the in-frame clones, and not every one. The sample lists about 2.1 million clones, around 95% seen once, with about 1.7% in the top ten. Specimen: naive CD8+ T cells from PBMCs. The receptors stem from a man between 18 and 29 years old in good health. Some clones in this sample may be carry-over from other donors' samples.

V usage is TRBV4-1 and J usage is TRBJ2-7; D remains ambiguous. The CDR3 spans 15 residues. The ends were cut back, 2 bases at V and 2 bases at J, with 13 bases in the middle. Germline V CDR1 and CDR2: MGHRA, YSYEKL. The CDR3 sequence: CASSQPGYSAYEQYF. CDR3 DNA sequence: TGCGCCAGCAGCCAACCCGGTTACTCCGCCTACGAGCAGTACTTC.

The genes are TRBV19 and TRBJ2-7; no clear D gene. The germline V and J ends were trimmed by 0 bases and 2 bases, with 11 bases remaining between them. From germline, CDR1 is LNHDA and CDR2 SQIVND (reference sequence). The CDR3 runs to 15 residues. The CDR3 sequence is CASSIDLWAPYEQYF. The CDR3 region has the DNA TGTGCCAGTAGTATAGATCTCTGGGCACCCTACGAGCAGTACTTC.

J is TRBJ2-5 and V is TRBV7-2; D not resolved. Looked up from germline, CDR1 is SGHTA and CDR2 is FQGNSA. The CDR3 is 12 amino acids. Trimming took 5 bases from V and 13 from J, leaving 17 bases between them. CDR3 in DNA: TGTGCCAGCAGCCCCTGGGGTGGAATTTGGTACTTC. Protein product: CASSPWGGIWYF.

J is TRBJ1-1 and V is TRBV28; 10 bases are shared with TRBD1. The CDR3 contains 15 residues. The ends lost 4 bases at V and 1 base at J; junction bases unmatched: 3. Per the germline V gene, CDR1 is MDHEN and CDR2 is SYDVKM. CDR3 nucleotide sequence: TGTGCCAGCAGTTCACGACAGGGGGCGAACACTGAAGCTTTCTTT. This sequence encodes CASSSRQGANTEAFF.

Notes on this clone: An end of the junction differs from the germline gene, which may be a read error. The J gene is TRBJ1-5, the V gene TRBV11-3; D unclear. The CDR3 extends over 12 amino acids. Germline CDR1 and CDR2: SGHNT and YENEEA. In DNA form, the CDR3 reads TGTGCCAGCAGCTCGCCCGGGCCGGCCCCCCCTTTT. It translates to CASSSPGPAPPF.

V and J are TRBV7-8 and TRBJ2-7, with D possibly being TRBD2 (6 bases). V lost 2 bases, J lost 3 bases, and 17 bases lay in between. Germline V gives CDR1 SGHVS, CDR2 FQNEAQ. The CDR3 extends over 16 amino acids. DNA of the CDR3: TGTGCCAGCAGCTTAATTTCTGGAGGGGAGGACTACGAGCAGTACTTC. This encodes CASSLISGGEDYEQYF.

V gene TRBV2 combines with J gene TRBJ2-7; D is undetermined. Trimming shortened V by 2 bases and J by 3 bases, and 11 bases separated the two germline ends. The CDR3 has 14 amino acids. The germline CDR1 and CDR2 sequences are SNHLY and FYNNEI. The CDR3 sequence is CASSELGPNYEQYF. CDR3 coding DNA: TGTGCCAGCAGTGAACTGGGCCCTAACTACGAGCAGTACTTC.

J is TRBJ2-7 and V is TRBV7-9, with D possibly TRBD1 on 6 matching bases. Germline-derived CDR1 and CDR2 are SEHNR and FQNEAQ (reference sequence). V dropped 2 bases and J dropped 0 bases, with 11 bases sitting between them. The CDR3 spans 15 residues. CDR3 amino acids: CASSLSQGSSYEQYF. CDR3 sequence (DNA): TGTGCCAGCAGCTTATCGCAGGGGTCCTCCTACGAGCAGTACTTC. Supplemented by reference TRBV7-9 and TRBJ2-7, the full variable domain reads DTGVSQNPRHKITKRGQNVTFRCDPISEHNRLYWYRQTLGQGPEFLTYFQNEAQLEKSRLLSDRFSAERPKGSFSTLEIQRTEQGDSAMYLCASSLSQGSSYEQYFGPGTRLTVT.

CDR3 sequence: CASSLALGAPSYEQYF. The CDR3 bases are TGTGCCAGCAGCTTAGCGCTGGGGGCTCCCTCCTACGAGCAGTACTTC. The J gene is TRBJ2-7, the V gene TRBV7-8; D may be TRBD1 (6 bases). The germline CDR1 and CDR2 sequences are SGHVS and FQNEAQ. This CDR3 has 16 residues. V was clipped by 0 bases and J by 0 bases, with 12 bases between them. Complete variable domain (other parts from reference TRBV7-8 and TRBJ2-7): GAGVSQSPRYKVAKRGQDVALRCDPISGHVSLFWYQQALGQGPEFLTYFQNEAQLDKSGLPSDRFFAERPEGSVSTLKIQRTQQEDSAVYLCASSLALGAPSYEQYFGPGTRLTVT.

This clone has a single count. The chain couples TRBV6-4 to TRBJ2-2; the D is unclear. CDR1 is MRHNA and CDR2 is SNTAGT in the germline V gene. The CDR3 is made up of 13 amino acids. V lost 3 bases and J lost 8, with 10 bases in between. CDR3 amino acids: CASSERLLGELFF. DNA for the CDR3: TGTGCCAGCAGTGAACGGCTTTTGGGGGAGCTGTTTTTT.

The CDR3, as DNA: TGTGCCAGCAGCTTAGGCGGGACCCAGCTCGACAATGAGCAGTTCTTC. This translates into CASSLGGTQLDNEQFF. The V and J genes are TRBV11-3 and TRBJ2-1, with a tentative D call TRBD2 (6 bases). CDR1 is SGHNT and CDR2 is YENEEA in the germline V gene. The CDR3 is made up of 16 amino acids. V was cut by 1 base and J by 5 bases, with 15 bases left in between.

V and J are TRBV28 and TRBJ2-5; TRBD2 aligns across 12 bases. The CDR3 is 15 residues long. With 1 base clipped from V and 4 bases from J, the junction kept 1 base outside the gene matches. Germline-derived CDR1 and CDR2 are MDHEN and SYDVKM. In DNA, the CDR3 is TGTGCCAGCAGTTTATCACTAGCGGGAGGAGAGACCCAGTACTTC. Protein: CASSLSLAGGETQYF.

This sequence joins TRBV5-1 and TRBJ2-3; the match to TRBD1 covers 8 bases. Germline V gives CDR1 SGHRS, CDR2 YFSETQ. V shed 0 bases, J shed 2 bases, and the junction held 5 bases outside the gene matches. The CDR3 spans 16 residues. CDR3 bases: TGCGCCAGCAGCTTGGGGGCGGACAGGGCCACAGATACGCAGTATTTT. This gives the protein CASSLGADRATDTQYF.

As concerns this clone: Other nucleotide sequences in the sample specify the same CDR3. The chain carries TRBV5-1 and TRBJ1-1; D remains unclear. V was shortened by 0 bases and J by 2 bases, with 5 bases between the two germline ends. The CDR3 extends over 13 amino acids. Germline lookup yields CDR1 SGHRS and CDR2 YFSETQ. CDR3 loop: CASSLVRNTEAFF. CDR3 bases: TGCGCCAGCAGCTTGGTTAGAAACACTGAAGCTTTCTTT.